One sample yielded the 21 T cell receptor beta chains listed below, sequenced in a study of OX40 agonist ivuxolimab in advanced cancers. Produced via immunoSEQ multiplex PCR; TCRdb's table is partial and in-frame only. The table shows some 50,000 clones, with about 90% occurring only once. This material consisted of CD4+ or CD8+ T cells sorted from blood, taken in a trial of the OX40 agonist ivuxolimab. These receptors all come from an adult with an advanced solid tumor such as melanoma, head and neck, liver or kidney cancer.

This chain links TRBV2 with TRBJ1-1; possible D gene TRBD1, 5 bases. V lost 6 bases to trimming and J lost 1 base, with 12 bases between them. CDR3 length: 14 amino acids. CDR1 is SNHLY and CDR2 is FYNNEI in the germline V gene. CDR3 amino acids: CASRIGGSNTEAFF. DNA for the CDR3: TGTGCCAGCAGGATCGGGGGGTCGAACACTGAAGCTTTCTTT.

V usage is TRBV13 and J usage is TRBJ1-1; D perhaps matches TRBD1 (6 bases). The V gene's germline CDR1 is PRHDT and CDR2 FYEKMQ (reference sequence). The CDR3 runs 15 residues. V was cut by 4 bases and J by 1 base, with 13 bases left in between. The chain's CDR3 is CASSSTGTSNTEAFF. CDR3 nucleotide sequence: TGTGCCAGCAGCTCGACCGGGACATCGAACACTGAAGCTTTCTTT.

The CDR3 bases are TGTGCCAGCAGTGCTGGCGAATCCCACACCGGGGAGCTGTTTTTT. Protein sequence: CASSAGESHTGELFF. The rearrangement links TRBV6-1 to TRBJ2-2; D uncertain. Looked up from germline, CDR1 is MNHNS and CDR2 is SASEGT. The CDR3 has 15 residues. Trimming stripped 4 bases from V and 3 bases from J, with 12 bases between.

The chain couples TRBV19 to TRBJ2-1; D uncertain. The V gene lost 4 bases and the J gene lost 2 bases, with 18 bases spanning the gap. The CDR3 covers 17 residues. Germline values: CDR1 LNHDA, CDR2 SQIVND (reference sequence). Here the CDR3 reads CASSKQVGPGAYNEQFF. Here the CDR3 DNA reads TGTGCCAGTAGTAAGCAGGTTGGCCCGGGCGCCTACAATGAGCAGTTCTTC.

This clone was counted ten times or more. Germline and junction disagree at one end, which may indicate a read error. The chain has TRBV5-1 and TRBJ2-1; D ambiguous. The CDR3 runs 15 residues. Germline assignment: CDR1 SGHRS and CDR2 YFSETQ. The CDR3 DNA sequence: TGTGCCAGCAGCTTGGTATTCCTAGATTTCAATGAGCAGTTCTTC. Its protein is CASSLVFLDFNEQFF.

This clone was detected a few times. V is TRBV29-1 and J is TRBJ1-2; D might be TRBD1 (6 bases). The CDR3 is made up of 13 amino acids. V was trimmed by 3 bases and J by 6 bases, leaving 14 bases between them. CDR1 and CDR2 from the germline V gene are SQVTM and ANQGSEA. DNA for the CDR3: TGCAGCGTTGAGACCGACAGGCACGATGGCTACACCTTC. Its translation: CSVETDRHDGYTF.

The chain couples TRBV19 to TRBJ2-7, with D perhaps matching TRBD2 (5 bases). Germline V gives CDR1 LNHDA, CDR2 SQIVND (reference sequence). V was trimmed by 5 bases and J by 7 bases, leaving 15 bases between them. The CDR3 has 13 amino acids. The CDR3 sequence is CASSWRPTGEQYF. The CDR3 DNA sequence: TGTGCCAGTAGTTGGCGACCTACGGGAGAGCAGTACTTC.

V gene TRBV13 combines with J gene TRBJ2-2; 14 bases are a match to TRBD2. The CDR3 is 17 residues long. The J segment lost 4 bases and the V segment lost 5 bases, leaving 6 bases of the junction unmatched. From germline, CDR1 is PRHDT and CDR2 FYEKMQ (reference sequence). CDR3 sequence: CASSPRLAGGPTGELFF. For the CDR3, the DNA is TGTGCCAGCAGCCCTCGACTAGCGGGAGGGCCCACCGGGGAGCTGTTTTTT.

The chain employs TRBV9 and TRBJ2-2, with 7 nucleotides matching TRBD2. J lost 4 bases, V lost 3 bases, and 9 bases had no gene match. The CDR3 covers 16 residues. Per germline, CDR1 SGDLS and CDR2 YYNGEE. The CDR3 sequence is CASSAGPERGTGELFF. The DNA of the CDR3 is TGTGCCAGCAGCGCCGGACCAGAGCGGGGCACCGGGGAGCTGTTTTTT. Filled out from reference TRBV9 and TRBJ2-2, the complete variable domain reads DSGVTQTPKHLITATGQRVTLRCSPRSGDLSVYWYQQSLDQGLQFLIQYYNGEERAKGNILERFSAQQFPDLHSELNLSSLELGDSALYFCASSAGPERGTGELFFGEGSRLTVL.

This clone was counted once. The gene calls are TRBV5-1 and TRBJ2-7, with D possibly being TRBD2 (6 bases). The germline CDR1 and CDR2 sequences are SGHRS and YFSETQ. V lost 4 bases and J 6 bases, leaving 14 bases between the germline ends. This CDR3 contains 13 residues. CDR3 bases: TGCGCCAGCAGCCGAAGGCGGGGTTTCGAGCAGTACTTC. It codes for CASSRRRGFEQYF.

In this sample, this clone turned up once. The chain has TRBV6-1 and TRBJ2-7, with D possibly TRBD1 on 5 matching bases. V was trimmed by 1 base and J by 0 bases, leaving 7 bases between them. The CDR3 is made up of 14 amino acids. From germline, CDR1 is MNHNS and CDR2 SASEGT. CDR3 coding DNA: TGTGCCAGCAGTGAAGGGACACACTCCTACGAGCAGTACTTC. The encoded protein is CASSEGTHSYEQYF.

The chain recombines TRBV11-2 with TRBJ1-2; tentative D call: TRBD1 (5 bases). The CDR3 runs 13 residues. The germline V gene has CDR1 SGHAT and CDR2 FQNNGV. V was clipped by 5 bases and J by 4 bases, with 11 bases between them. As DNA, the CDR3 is TGTGCCAGCAGCCTCCTGGGGGGCTATGGCTACACCTTC. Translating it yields CASSLLGGYGYTF.

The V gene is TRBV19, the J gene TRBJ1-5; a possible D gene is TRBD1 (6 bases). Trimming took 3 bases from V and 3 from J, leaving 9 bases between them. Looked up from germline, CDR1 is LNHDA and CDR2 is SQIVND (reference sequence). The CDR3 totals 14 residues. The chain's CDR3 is CASSIWDTNQPQHF. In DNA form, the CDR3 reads TGTGCCAGTAGTATTTGGGACACCAATCAGCCCCAGCATTTT.

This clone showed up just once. The CDR3: CASSLERRASYNEQFF. DNA for the CDR3: TGTGCCAGCAGCTTAGAAAGGAGGGCGTCCTACAATGAGCAGTTCTTC. The chain couples TRBV7-8 to TRBJ2-1, with D possibly TRBD2 on 6 matching bases. The CDR3 length is 16 residues. Germline V CDR1 and CDR2: SGHVS, FQNEAQ. V lost 1 base and J 1 base, leaving 11 bases between the germline ends.

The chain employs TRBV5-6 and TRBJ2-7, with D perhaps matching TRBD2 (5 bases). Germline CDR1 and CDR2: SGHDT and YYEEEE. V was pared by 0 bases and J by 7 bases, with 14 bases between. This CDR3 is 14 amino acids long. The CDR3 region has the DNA TGTGCCAGCAGCTTGGGGAGAGGGCTGAGGGAGCAGTACTTC. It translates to CASSLGRGLREQYF.

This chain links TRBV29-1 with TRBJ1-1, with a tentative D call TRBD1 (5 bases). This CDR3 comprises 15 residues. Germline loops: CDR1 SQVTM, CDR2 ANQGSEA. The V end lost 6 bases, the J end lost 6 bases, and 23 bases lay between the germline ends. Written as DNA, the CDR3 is TGCAGCGTGGGGACCAACCATGGCGTAGGAGCTGAAGCTTTCTTT. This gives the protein CSVGTNHGVGAEAFF.

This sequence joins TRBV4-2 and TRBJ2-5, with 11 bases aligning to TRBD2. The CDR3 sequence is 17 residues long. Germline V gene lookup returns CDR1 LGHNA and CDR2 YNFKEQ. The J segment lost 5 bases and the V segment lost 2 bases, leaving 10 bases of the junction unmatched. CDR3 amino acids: CASSQRLAGGPEETQYF. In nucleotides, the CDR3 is TGTGCCAGCAGCCAACGTTTAGCGGGAGGGCCAGAGGAGACCCAGTACTTC.

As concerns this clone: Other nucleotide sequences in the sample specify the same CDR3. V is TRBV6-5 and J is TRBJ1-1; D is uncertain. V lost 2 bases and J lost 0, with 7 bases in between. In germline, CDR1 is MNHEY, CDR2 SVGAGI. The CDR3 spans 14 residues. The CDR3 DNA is TGTGCCAGCAGTTACACTGGGATGAACACTGAAGCTTTCTTT. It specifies CASSYTGMNTEAFF.

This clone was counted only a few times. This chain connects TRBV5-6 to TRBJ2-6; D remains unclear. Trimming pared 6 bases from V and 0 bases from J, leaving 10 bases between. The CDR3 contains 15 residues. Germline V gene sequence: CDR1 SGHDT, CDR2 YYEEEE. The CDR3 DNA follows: TGTGCCAGCAACCAGGAAGGCTCTGGGGCCAACGTCCTGACTTTC. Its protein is CASNQEGSGANVLTF.

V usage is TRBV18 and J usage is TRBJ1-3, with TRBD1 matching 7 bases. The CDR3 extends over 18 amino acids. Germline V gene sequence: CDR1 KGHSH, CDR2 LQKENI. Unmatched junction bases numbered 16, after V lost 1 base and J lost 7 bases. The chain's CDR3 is CASSPLLQGKGEQNTIYF. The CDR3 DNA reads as TGTGCCAGCTCACCACTACTACAGGGGAAAGGTGAACAGAACACCATATATTTT.

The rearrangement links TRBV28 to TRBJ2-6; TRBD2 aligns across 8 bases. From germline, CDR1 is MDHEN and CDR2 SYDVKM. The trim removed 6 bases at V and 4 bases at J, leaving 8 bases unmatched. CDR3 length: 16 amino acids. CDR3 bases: TGTGCCAGCAGCCCCGGGGGGGAATCAGGGGCCAACGTCCTGACTTTC. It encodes CASSPGGESGANVLTF.